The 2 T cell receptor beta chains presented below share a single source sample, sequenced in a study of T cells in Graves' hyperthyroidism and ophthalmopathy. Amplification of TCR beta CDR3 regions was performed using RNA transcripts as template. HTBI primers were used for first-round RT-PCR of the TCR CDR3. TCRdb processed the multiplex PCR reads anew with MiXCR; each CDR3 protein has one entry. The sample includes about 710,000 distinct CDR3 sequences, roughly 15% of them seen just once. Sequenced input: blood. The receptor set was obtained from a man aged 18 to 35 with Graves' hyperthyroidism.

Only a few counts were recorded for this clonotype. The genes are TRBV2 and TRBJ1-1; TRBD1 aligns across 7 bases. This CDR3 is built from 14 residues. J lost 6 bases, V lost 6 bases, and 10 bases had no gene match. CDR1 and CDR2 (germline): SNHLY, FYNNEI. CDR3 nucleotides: TGTGCCAGCAGCCCAGGACAGGTTTTAGCTGAAGCTTTCTTT. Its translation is CASSPGQVLAEAFF.

As DNA, the CDR3 is TGTGCCAGCAGTTTAGGGGATATTGAAGCTTTCTTT. Its translation: CASSLGDIEAFF. V gene TRBV28 combines with J gene TRBJ1-1, with D hard to call. The CDR3 is made up of 12 amino acids. Trimming took 2 bases from V and 7 from J, leaving 8 bases between them. Germline CDR1 is MDHEN and CDR2 is SYDVKM.